The 13 T cell receptor beta chains below come from one sample, sequenced in a study of cytotoxic CD8 clonotypes in ibrutinib-treated CLL. The assay was immunoSEQ multiplex PCR, and TCRdb's table has in-frame clones only and misses some. Here the sample spans about 140,000 clones, over 75% being singletons. The sequencing used PBMCs, collected after 36 months of ibrutinib treatment. These receptors were taken from a human donor with chronic lymphocytic leukemia.

The chain joins TRBV5-1 to TRBJ1-2; unclear D gene. Per the germline V gene, CDR1 is SGHRS and CDR2 is YFSETQ. Trimming shortened V by 0 bases and J by 2 bases, and 8 bases separated the two germline ends. This CDR3 spans 14 amino acids. CDR3 nucleotides: TGCGCCAGCAGCTTGGTGGTGGAGAACTATGGCTACACCTTC. This sequence encodes CASSLVVENYGYTF. Full variable domain (rest looked up from reference TRBV5-1 and TRBJ1-2): KAGVTQTPRYLIKTRGQQVTLSCSPISGHRSVSWYQQTPGQGLQFLFEYFSETQRNKGNFPGRFSGRQFSNSRSEMNVSTLELGDSALYLCASSLVVENYGYTFGSGTRLTVV.

This sequence joins TRBV7-2 and TRBJ2-3, with TRBD2 identical over 8 bases. With V trimmed by 1 base and J by 7 bases, 13 bases remained unmatched. Per the germline V gene, CDR1 is SGHTA and CDR2 is FQGNSA. This CDR3 has 17 residues. CDR3 loop: CASSLVSGAGVPNTQYF. The CDR3 DNA is TGTGCCAGCAGCTTAGTGTCGGGAGCGGGAGTACCAAATACGCAGTATTTT. Full variable domain (missing parts from reference TRBV7-2 and TRBJ2-3): GAGVSQSPSNKVTEKGKDVELRCDPISGHTALYWYRQSLGQGLEFLIYFQGNSAPDKSGLPSDRFSAERTGGSVSTLTIQRTQQEDSAVYLCASSLVSGAGVPNTQYFGPGTRLTVL.

The chain combines TRBV28 with TRBJ1-5; D perhaps matches TRBD1 (6 bases). V was cut by 0 bases and J by 2 bases, with 8 bases left in between. Germline CDR1 and CDR2: MDHEN and SYDVKM. The CDR3 has 15 amino acids. The CDR3 sequence is CASSLWGAGNQPQHF. CDR3 sequence (DNA): TGTGCCAGCAGTTTATGGGGGGCAGGCAATCAGCCCCAGCATTTT. Based on the CDR3 plus reference TRBV28 and TRBJ1-5, the full variable domain is DVKVTQSSRYLVKRTGEKVFLECVQDMDHENMFWYRQDPGLGLRLIYFSYDVKMKEKGDIPEGYSVSREKKERFSLILESASTNQTSMYLCASSLWGAGNQPQHFGDGTRLSIL.

The V gene is TRBV2, the J gene TRBJ2-1; 10 nucleotides line up with TRBD2. The CDR3 extends over 14 amino acids. V was clipped by 4 bases and J by 9 bases; unmatched bases: 6. The germline V gene has CDR1 SNHLY and CDR2 FYNNEI. The CDR3 nucleotides read TGTGCCAGCAGTGTTCTAGCGGGAGAATCTGAGCAGTTCTTC. Translated, it gives CASSVLAGESEQFF.

CDR3 sequence: CASSRTSGGYSPYF. The CDR3 DNA reads as TGTGCCAGCAGCCGGACTAGCGGGGGGTATTCACCGTACTTC. The chain couples TRBV13 to TRBJ2-4; 14 nucleotides match TRBD2. Germline lookup yields CDR1 PRHDT and CDR2 FYEKMQ (reference sequence). The CDR3 runs to 14 residues. Unmatched junction bases numbered 9, after V lost 5 bases and J lost 15 bases.

V gene TRBV7-9 combines with J gene TRBJ1-3; no clear D. Per the germline V gene, CDR1 is SEHNR and CDR2 is FQNEAQ (reference sequence). CDR3 length: 17 amino acids. V was shortened by 6 bases and J by 2 bases, with 20 bases between the two germline ends. The CDR3 here is CASSQNLHGVAGNTIYF. In DNA, the CDR3 is TGTGCCAGCAGTCAAAATCTCCACGGGGTAGCTGGAAACACCATATATTTT.

The rearrangement links TRBV30 to TRBJ2-6, with D hard to call. Germline lookup yields CDR1 GTSNPN and CDR2 SVGIG (reference sequence). V lost 7 bases to trimming and J lost 4 bases, with 11 bases between them. The CDR3 length is 13 residues. The CDR3 nucleotides are TGTGCCTTAAGAATCTCGGGGGCCAACGTCCTGACTTTC. It translates to CALRISGANVLTF.

CDR3 sequence (DNA): TGTGCCAGCAGCGTAGGAGAAGGTGTCCCATCGTCCCTCCACTTT. Translation: CASSVGEGVPSSLHF. The gene calls are TRBV9 and TRBJ1-6; D is ambiguous. The CDR3 totals 15 residues. V lost 0 bases and J lost 14, with 18 bases in between. From germline, CDR1 is SGDLS and CDR2 YYNGEE.

The rearrangement uses TRBV29-1 and TRBJ2-3; D uncertain. Trimming stripped 5 bases from V and 2 bases from J, with 8 bases between. Germline V lookup: CDR1 SQVTM, CDR2 ANQGSEA. CDR3 length equals 12 residues. The CDR3: CSVKTLTDTQYF. The CDR3, as DNA: TGCAGCGTTAAGACACTCACAGATACGCAGTATTTT.

The chain combines TRBV9 with TRBJ2-1; TRBD2 matches 12 bases. Trimming at V came to 3 bases and at J to 6 bases, leaving 7 bases not matched to a gene. This CDR3 is built from 16 residues. Germline loops: CDR1 SGDLS, CDR2 YYNGEE. The CDR3 coding sequence is TGTGCCAGCAGCGAGACGACTAGCGGGGGCGTCAATGAGCAGTTCTTC. It is translated as CASSETTSGGVNEQFF.

The rearrangement links TRBV5-4 to TRBJ2-1; D unclear. CDR3 length: 13 residues. Germline V gene data show CDR1 as SGHNT and CDR2 as YYREEE (reference sequence). V lost 0 bases to trimming and J lost 8 bases, with 9 bases between them. The CDR3 region has the DNA TGTGCCAGCAGCTTGGAACCTTTCTATGAGCAGTTCTTC. Its protein is CASSLEPFYEQFF.

The chain has TRBV30 and TRBJ1-2; D not resolved. V was shortened by 0 bases and J by 4 bases, with 6 bases between the two germline ends. The CDR3 has 12 amino acids. Germline V CDR1 and CDR2: GTSNPN, SVGIG (reference sequence). The DNA of the CDR3 is TGTGCCTGGAGTGTAGTCGGCTATGGCTACACCTTC. Translated, it gives CAWSVVGYGYTF.

This clone was seen only a few times. This chain's CDR3 is CASSLEPGADGYTF. DNA of the CDR3: TGCGCCAGCAGCTTGGAGCCGGGGGCGGATGGCTACACCTTC. This sequence joins TRBV5-1 and TRBJ1-2, with D possibly matching TRBD1 (6 bases). With 0 bases removed from V and 6 bases from J, the gap between germline ends came to 12 bases. This CDR3 has 14 residues. From germline, CDR1 is SGHRS and CDR2 YFSETQ. The full variable domain, in which reference TRBV5-1 and TRBJ1-2 provide the parts outside the CDR3, is KAGVTQTPRYLIKTRGQQVTLSCSPISGHRSVSWYQQTPGQGLQFLFEYFSETQRNKGNFPGRFSGRQFSNSRSEMNVSTLELGDSALYLCASSLEPGADGYTFGSGTRLTVV.